The 25 T cell receptor beta chains below were found in one sample sequenced in a study of response to subunit inactivated influenza vaccine. In TCRdb, the RT-PCR reads were re-called with MiXCR into one record per CDR3 protein. The data show approximately 500,000 distinct CDR3 sequences, with approximately 12% seen just once and over 10% held by the top ten. The specimen comprised PBMCs from blood, sampled around seven weeks after vaccination. These receptors all come from a man aged 50 or older who received an inactivated influenza vaccine.

The rearrangement links TRBV6-1 to TRBJ2-1; TRBD2 matches at 12 bases. J lost 9 bases, V lost 5 bases, and 14 bases had no gene match. The CDR3 totals 17 residues. Looked up from germline, CDR1 is MNHNS and CDR2 is SASEGT. The CDR3 coding sequence is TGTGCCAGCAGTCCCTCCCGGACTAGCGGGATTAGCAGTGAGCAGTTCTTC. It encodes CASSPSRTSGISSEQFF.

The rearrangement joins TRBV5-1 to TRBJ2-7; 9 positions match TRBD2. V lost 0 bases, J lost 4 bases, and 8 bases stayed unmatched. CDR1 and CDR2 from the germline V gene are SGHRS and YFSETQ. The CDR3 is 16 residues long. CDR3 nucleotide sequence: TGCGCCAGCAGCTTGGAGCCTAGCGGGACTTTTTACGAGCAGTACTTC. Translating gives CASSLEPSGTFYEQYF.

In this sample, this clonotype turned up a few times. The chain is built from TRBV25-1 and TRBJ1-5, with TRBD1 identical over 11 bases. Germline trimming cut 4 bases from V and 4 bases from J; bases unmatched to any gene: 6. The germline V gene encodes CDR1 MGHDK and CDR2 SYGVNS. The CDR3 extends over 16 amino acids. For the CDR3, the DNA is TGTGCCAGCAGTGGCGGACAGGGGGCTTGGAATCAGCCCCAGCATTTT. Protein product: CASSGGQGAWNQPQHF.

In its sample, this clonotype was seen a few times. The V call is TRBV7-2, the J call TRBJ2-5; TRBD2 is a possible D gene (6 bases). Per germline, CDR1 SGHTA and CDR2 FQGNSA. This CDR3 comprises 14 residues. The V gene lost 8 bases and the J gene lost 5 bases, with 18 bases spanning the gap. CDR3 sequence reads: CASGSKRGEETQYF. The CDR3 DNA reads TGTGCCAGCGGGTCTAAGCGCGGGGAGGAGACCCAGTACTTC.

This clonotype was observed at least ten times. The chain employs TRBV10-3 and TRBJ1-2; possible D gene TRBD1, 6 bases. The germline V gene has CDR1 ENHRY and CDR2 SYGVKD. Trimming took off 9 bases at V and 8 bases at J, with 19 bases between the two ends. The CDR3 has 13 residues. CDR3 nucleotide sequence: TGTGCCATTTCAGGCCCTCATACAGGGGGCTACACCTTC. As protein: CAISGPHTGGYTF.

The gene calls are TRBV5-5 and TRBJ2-1, with TRBD2 matching 14 bases. Germline V gene lookup returns CDR1 SGHKS and CDR2 YYEKEE (reference sequence). J gave up 7 bases and V 4 bases, and 7 bases lay outside the gene matches. The CDR3 extends over 16 amino acids. Here the CDR3 DNA reads TGTGCCAGCAGCGCCGGGACTAGCGGGAGCGGTAATGAGCAGTTCTTC. It translates to CASSAGTSGSGNEQFF.

This clonotype occurred many times. This rearrangement joins TRBV20-1 to TRBJ2-1, with TRBD2 identical over 8 bases. The V gene end was trimmed by 1 base and the J gene end by 3 bases; junction bases not matched to a gene: 11. CDR1 is DFQATT, CDR2 SNEGSKA, per germline (reference sequence). The CDR3 has 17 residues. The CDR3 DNA sequence: TGCAGTGCTAGAGCCTTAGACTTAGCGGGGAGCTACAATGAGCAGTTCTTC. It is translated as CSARALDLAGSYNEQFF.

The genes are TRBV6-2 or TRBV6-3 and TRBJ1-1; no clear D gene. The CDR3 has 12 residues. V lost 5 bases and J 7 bases, leaving 11 bases between the germline ends. Germline loops: CDR1 MNHEY, CDR2 SVGEGT. As DNA, the CDR3 is TGTGCCAGCAGTAGATACAGTAATGAAGCTTTCTTT. Its translation is CASSRYSNEAFF.

The V call is TRBV4-1, the J call TRBJ2-5, with TRBD2 matching 9 bases. J lost 4 bases, V lost 4 bases, and 10 bases had no gene match. Per the germline V gene, CDR1 is MGHRA and CDR2 is YSYEKL. The CDR3 contains 16 residues. The CDR3 sequence is CASSPDGGTSRETQYF. The CDR3 DNA is TGCGCCAGCAGCCCAGACGGGGGGACTAGCAGAGAGACCCAGTACTTC.

The chain links TRBV7-7 to TRBJ2-1; D possibly corresponds to TRBD2 (6 bases). Trimming shortened V by 5 bases and J by 5 bases, and 16 bases separated the two germline ends. This CDR3 spans 15 amino acids. Germline CDR1 is SSHAT and CDR2 is FNYEAQ (reference sequence). The CDR3 bases are TGTGCCAGCAGCCCCATGGGCGGGAACAACAATGAGCAGTTCTTC. As protein: CASSPMGGNNNEQFF.

This clonotype has more than one count but fewer than ten. The chain recombines TRBV12-3 or TRBV12-4 with TRBJ2-5; the D call may be TRBD1 or TRBD2 (5 bases each). V was pared by 1 base and J by 5 bases, with 17 bases between. This CDR3 comprises 16 residues. The CDR3 DNA reads TGTGCCAGCAGTTTAGTTGGTTGGGGGATACGGGAGACCCAGTACTTC. It is translated as CASSLVGWGIRETQYF.

This clonotype was seen only a few times. V gene TRBV12-3 or TRBV12-4 combines with J gene TRBJ2-1, with 10 bases that match TRBD2. Trimming removed 4 bases from V and 9 bases from J; junction bases left unmatched: 9. The CDR3 is made up of 15 amino acids. CDR3: CASSSSGGALSEQFF. CDR3 nucleotide sequence: TGTGCCAGCAGTTCAAGCGGGGGGGCATTAAGTGAGCAGTTCTTC.

This clonotype turned up a few times. The chain couples TRBV6-1 to TRBJ2-2; 8 bases align to TRBD2. The CDR3 totals 14 residues. Unmatched junction bases numbered 5, after V lost 10 bases and J lost 1 base. The germline V gene has CDR1 MNHNS and CDR2 SASEGT. The CDR3 sequence is CATTGGGNTGELFF. In DNA form, the CDR3 reads TGTGCCACTACGGGGGGGGGGAACACCGGGGAGCTGTTTTTT.

A few counts support this clonotype. This rearrangement joins TRBV20-1 to TRBJ1-1, with D perhaps TRBD1 (5 bases). Germline CDR1 is DFQATT and CDR2 is SNEGSKA (reference sequence). V was cut by 2 bases and J by 1 base, with 8 bases left in between. The CDR3 has 13 residues. The CDR3 DNA follows: TGCAGTGCTAGACGGACACAGAACACTGAAGCTTTCTTT. It is translated as CSARRTQNTEAFF.

This chain links TRBV9 with TRBJ1-1; possibly TRBD1 for D (5 bases). The CDR3 covers 15 residues. Deletions cut 0 bases from V and 5 bases from J, with 14 bases between. Germline lookup yields CDR1 SGDLS and CDR2 YYNGEE. Written as DNA, the CDR3 is TGTGCCAGCAGCGTAGTATCTGGGGCGCCGACTGAAGCTTTCTTT. The encoded protein is CASSVVSGAPTEAFF.

There are a few counts of this clonotype. This chain joins TRBV5-1 and TRBJ2-7, with D possibly TRBD2 on 6 matching bases. Trimming pared 1 base from V and 2 bases from J, leaving 13 bases between. The germline V gene has CDR1 SGHRS and CDR2 YFSETQ. The CDR3 is made up of 15 amino acids. CDR3 protein: CASSLSGGAPYEQYF. In nucleotides, the CDR3 is TGCGCCAGCAGCTTGAGTGGAGGGGCCCCCTACGAGCAGTACTTC.

The genes are TRBV20-1 and TRBJ2-7; D is undetermined. The V gene lost 2 bases and the J gene lost 3 bases, with 14 bases spanning the gap. Germline V gene lookup returns CDR1 DFQATT and CDR2 SNEGSKA (reference sequence). The CDR3 runs 14 residues. The CDR3 spells CSARPPRLSYEQYF. The CDR3 nucleotides are TGCAGTGCTAGACCCCCTCGTCTCAGCTACGAGCAGTACTTC.

This clonotype was seen a few times. V is TRBV5-1 and J is TRBJ1-5; D remains ambiguous. The CDR3 has 15 amino acids. Trimming took off 4 bases at V and 6 bases at J, with 17 bases between the two ends. Per the germline V gene, CDR1 is SGHRS and CDR2 is YFSETQ. The CDR3 region is CASSTGEGGFQPQHF. The CDR3 DNA reads as TGCGCCAGCAGCACCGGGGAGGGCGGATTTCAGCCCCAGCATTTT.

This clonotype was counted only a few times. V and J are TRBV5-1 and TRBJ1-2; a possible D gene is TRBD1 (6 bases). V lost 4 bases and J lost 7, with 14 bases in between. Germline assignment: CDR1 SGHRS and CDR2 YFSETQ. The CDR3 runs to 13 residues. CDR3 amino acids: CASSPRGGGGYTF. CDR3 nucleotide sequence: TGCGCCAGCAGCCCGAGGGGGGGCGGTGGCTACACCTTC.

This chain uses TRBV12-3 or TRBV12-4 with TRBJ2-2; 7 bases align to TRBD2. Trimming took 6 bases from V and 5 from J; bases not matched to a gene: 6. The CDR3 length is 14 residues. The DNA for the CDR3 is TGTGCCAGCAGACTAGGGCGGGGGACCGGGGAGCTGTTTTTT. Translation: CASRLGRGTGELFF.

In this sample, this clonotype turned up a few times. The genes are TRBV12-5 and TRBJ2-3; a weak D match, TRBD2 (6 bases). V lost 2 bases and J lost 2, with 17 bases in between. The CDR3 length is 17 residues. In germline, CDR1 is LGHNT, CDR2 FRNRAP. CDR3 loop: CASGLFLGEAHTDTQYF. CDR3 bases: TGTGCTAGTGGTTTGTTTCTGGGGGAGGCCCACACAGATACGCAGTATTTT. Filled out from reference TRBV12-5 and TRBJ2-3, the complete variable domain reads DARVTQTPRHKVTEMGQEVTMRCQPILGHNTVFWYRQTMMQGLELLAYFRNRAPLDDSGMPKDRFSAEMPDATLATLKIQPSEPRDSAVYFCASGLFLGEAHTDTQYFGPGTRLTVL.

In its sample, this clonotype was seen a few times. The gene calls are TRBV12-3 or TRBV12-4 and TRBJ2-1; 13 bases agree with TRBD2. CDR3 size: 18 residues. V trimming: 6 bases; J trimming: 2 bases; junction bases outside the gene matches: 10. CDR3 nucleotides: TGTGCCAGCAGCTCAACTAGCGGGGGGGGCCGCACCTACAATGAGCAGTTCTTC. Translating gives CASSSTSGGGRTYNEQFF.

The V call is TRBV5-6, the J call TRBJ1-5; D is perhaps TRBD1 (5 bases). This CDR3 spans 13 amino acids. Germline V gene sequence: CDR1 SGHDT, CDR2 YYEEEE. V gave up 4 bases and J gave up 4 bases, with 9 bases separating them. CDR3 residues: CASSHTGNQPQHF. CDR3 in DNA: TGTGCCAGCAGCCATACAGGAAATCAGCCCCAGCATTTT. Drawing the rest from reference TRBV5-6 and TRBJ1-5, the complete variable domain is DAGVTQSPTHLIKTRGQQVTLRCSPKSGHDTVSWYQQALGQGPQFIFQYYEEEERQRGNFPDRFSGHQFPNYSSELNVNALLLGDSALYLCASSHTGNQPQHFGDGTRLSIL.

In its sample, this clonotype was seen many times. The V gene is TRBV5-1, the J gene TRBJ1-1, with 10 bases that match TRBD1. The CDR3 runs to 14 residues. The J segment lost 4 bases and the V segment lost 4 bases, leaving 4 bases of the junction unmatched. Per the germline V gene, CDR1 is SGHRS and CDR2 is YFSETQ. The CDR3 bases are TGCGCCAGCAGCCCACGGACAGGGGGCACTGAAGCTTTCTTT. Translating it yields CASSPRTGGTEAFF. The variable domain in full, completed from reference TRBV5-1 and TRBJ1-1, reads KAGVTQTPRYLIKTRGQQVTLSCSPISGHRSVSWYQQTPGQGLQFLFEYFSETQRNKGNFPGRFSGRQFSNSRSEMNVSTLELGDSALYLCASSPRTGGTEAFFGQGTRLTVV.

This clonotype occurred a few times. The V call is TRBV11-2, the J call TRBJ2-7; 8 bases are shared with TRBD1. Trimming at V came to 5 bases and at J to 6 bases, leaving 9 bases not matched to a gene. The germline CDR1 and CDR2 sequences are SGHAT and FQNNGV. The CDR3 extends over 14 amino acids. Written as DNA, the CDR3 is TGTGCCAGCAGCGGTAACAGGGGGAAGGGCGAGCAGTACTTC. It specifies CASSGNRGKGEQYF.